The T cell receptor beta chain under discussion was sequenced for a study of cytomegalovirus exposure and HLA in healthy donors. The PCR made use of 60 Vbeta and 13 Jbeta primers. Assay used: immunoSEQ multiplex PCR; TCRdb lists only in-frame clones, some missing. The sample has 150,000 or so clones, 70% to 85% seen once. Details on this clone: Its antigen is currently unknown.

Germline CDR1 reads SQVTM; CDR2 reads ANQGSEA. This CDR3 has 13 residues. V was pared by 5 bases and J by 4 bases, with 11 bases between. Study-wide points: With later analysis, a missense DCLRE1C variant became linked to TCR beta V- and J-gene trimming.

This clonotype originated in a female donor in good health and CMV-seronegative. This chain uses TRBV29-1 with TRBJ1-4, with D perhaps TRBD1 (5 bases). Sequences were obtained from PBMCs. CDR3 protein: CSVKGSGNEKLFF. The CDR3 DNA reads as TGCAGCGTTAAGGGGTCGGGTAATGAAAAACTGTTTTTT. Full variable domain (outside the CDR3, taken from reference TRBV29-1 and TRBJ1-4): SAVISQKPSRDICQRGTSLTIQCQVDSQVTMMFWYRQQPGQSLTLIATANQGSEATYESGFVIDKFPISRPNLTFSTLTVSNMSPEDSSIYLCSVKGSGNEKLFFGSGTQLSVL.